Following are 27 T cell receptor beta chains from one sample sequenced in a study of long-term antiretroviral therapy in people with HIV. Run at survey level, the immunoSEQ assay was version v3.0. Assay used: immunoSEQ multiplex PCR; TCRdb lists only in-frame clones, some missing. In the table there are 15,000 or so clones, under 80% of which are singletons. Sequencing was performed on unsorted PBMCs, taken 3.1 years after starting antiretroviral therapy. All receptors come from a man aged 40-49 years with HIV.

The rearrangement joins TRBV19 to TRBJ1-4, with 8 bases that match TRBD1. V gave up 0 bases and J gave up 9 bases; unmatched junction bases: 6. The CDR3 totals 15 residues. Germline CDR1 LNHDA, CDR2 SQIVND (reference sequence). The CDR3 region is CASSIDPGQGQKLFF. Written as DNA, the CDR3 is TGTGCCAGTAGTATAGATCCCGGACAGGGACAAAAACTGTTTTTT.

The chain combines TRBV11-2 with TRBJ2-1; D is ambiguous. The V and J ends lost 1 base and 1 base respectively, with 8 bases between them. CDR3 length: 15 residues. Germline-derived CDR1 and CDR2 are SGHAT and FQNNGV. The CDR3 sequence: CASSLAPNSYNEQFF. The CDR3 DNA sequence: TGTGCCAGCAGCTTAGCCCCCAATTCCTACAATGAGCAGTTCTTC.

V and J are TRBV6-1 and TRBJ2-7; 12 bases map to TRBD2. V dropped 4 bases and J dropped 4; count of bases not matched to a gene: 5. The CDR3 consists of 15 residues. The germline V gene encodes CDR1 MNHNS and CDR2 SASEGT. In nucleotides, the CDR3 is TGTGCCAGCAGTGGATTGACTAGCGGGGGATACGAGCAGTACTTC. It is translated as CASSGLTSGGYEQYF.

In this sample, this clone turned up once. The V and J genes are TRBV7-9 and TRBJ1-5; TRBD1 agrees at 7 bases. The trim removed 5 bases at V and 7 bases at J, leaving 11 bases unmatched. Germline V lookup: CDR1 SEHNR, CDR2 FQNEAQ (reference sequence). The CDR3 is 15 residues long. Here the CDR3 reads CASSPDRAQGQPQHF. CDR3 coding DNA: TGTGCCAGCAGCCCCGACAGGGCCCAGGGGCAGCCCCAGCATTTT.

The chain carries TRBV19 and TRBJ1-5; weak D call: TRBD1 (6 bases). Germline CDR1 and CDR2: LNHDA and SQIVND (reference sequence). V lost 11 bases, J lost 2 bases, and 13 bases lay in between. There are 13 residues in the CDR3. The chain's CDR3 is CAGGGAGNQPQHF. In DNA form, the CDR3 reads TGTGCCGGGGGGGGCGCAGGCAATCAGCCCCAGCATTTT.

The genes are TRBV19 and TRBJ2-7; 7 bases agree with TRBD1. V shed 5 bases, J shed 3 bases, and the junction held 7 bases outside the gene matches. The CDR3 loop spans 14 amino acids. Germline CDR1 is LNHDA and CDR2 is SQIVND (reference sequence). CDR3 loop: CASSVRQGHYEQYF. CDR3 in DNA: TGTGCCAGTAGTGTTCGACAGGGTCACTACGAGCAGTACTTC.

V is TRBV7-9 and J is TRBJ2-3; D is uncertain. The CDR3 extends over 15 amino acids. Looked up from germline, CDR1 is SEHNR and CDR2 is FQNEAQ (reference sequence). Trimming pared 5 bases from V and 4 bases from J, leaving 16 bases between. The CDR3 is CASSPPRANADTQYF. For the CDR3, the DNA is TGTGCCAGCAGCCCCCCCCGTGCAAACGCAGATACGCAGTATTTT.

CDR3 protein: CAISSPGRYEQYF. Here the CDR3 DNA reads TGTGCCATCAGCTCTCCTGGGCGGTACGAGCAGTACTTC. The rearrangement joins TRBV10-3 to TRBJ2-7, with D unclear. Trimming left V 6 bases short and J 4 bases short, with 13 bases between. The germline gives CDR1 ENHRY, CDR2 SYGVKD. This CDR3 has 13 residues.

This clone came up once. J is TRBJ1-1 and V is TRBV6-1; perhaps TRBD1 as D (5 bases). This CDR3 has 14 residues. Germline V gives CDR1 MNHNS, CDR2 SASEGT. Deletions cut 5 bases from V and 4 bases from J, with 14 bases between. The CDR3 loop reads CASSPPGDFTEAFF. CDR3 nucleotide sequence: TGTGCCAGCAGTCCACCCGGGGACTTCACTGAAGCTTTCTTT.

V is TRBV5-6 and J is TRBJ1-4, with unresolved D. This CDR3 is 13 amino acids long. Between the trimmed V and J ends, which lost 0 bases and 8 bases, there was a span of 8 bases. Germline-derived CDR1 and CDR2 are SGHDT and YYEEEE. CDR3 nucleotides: TGTGCCAGCAGCTTGGGGTTGAGGGAAAAACTGTTTTTT. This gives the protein CASSLGLREKLFF.

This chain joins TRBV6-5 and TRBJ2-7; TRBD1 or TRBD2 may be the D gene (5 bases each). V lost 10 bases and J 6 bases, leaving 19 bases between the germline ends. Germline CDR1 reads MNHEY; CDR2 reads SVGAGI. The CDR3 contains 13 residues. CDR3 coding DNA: TGTGCCACCAAACCGGGGCCCTTTGCCGAGCAGTACTTC. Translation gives CATKPGPFAEQYF.

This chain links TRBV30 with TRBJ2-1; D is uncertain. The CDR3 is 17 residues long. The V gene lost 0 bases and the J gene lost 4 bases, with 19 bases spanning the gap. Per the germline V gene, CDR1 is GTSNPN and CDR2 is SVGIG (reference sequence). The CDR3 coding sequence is TGTGCCTGGAGTGTAGGCCCATCCACCGAGGTTTACAATGAGCAGTTCTTC. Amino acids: CAWSVGPSTEVYNEQFF.

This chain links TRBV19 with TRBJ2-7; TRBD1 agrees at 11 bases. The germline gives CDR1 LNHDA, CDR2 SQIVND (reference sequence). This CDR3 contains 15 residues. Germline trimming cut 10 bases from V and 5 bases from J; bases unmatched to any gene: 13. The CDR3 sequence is CANSLLGQGGHEQYF. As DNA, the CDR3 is TGTGCCAATTCGTTATTGGGACAGGGGGGGCACGAGCAGTACTTC.

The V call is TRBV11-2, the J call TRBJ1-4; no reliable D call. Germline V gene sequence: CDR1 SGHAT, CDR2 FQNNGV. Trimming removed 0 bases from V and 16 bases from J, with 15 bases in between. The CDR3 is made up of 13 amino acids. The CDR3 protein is CASSLDRGWDPFF. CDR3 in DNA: TGTGCCAGCAGCTTAGATCGAGGGTGGGATCCGTTTTTT. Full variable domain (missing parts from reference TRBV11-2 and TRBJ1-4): EAGVAQSPRYKIIEKRQSVAFWCNPISGHATLYWYQQILGQGPKLLIQFQNNGVVDDSQLPKDRFSAERLKGVDSTLKIQPAKLEDSAVYLCASSLDRGWDPFFGSGTQLSVL.

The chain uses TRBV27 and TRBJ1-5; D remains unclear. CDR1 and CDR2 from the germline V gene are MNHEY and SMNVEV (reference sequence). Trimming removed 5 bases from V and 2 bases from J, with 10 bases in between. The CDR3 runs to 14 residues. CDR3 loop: CASSPGWGNQPQHF. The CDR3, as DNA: TGTGCCAGCAGTCCCGGGTGGGGCAATCAGCCCCAGCATTTT.

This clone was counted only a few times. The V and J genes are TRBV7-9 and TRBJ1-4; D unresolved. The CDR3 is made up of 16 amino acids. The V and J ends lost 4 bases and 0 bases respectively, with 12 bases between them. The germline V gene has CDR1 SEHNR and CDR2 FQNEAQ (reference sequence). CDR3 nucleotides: TGTGCCAGCAGCTCCTACGGAGAGCCAACTAATGAAAAACTGTTTTTT. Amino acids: CASSSYGEPTNEKLFF. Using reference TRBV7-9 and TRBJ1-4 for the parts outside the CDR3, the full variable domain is DTGVSQNPRHKITKRGQNVTFRCDPISEHNRLYWYRQTLGQGPEFLTYFQNEAQLEKSRLLSDRFSAERPKGSFSTLEIQRTEQGDSAMYLCASSSYGEPTNEKLFFGSGTQLSVL.

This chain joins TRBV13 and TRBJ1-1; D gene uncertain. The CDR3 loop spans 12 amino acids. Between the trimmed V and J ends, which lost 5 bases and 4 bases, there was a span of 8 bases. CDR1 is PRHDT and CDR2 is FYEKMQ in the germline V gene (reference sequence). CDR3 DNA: TGTGCCAGCAGCGCTGTGGGCACTGAAGCTTTCTTT. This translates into CASSAVGTEAFF.

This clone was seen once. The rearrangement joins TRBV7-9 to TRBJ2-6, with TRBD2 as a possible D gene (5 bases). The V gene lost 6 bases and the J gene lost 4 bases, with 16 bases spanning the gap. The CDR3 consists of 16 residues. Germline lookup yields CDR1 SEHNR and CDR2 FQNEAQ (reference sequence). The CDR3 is CASRRPGELGANVLTF. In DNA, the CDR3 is TGTGCCAGCAGACGTCCCGGGGAATTGGGGGCCAACGTCCTGACTTTC. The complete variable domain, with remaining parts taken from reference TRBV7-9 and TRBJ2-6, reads DTGVSQNPRHKITKRGQNVTFRCDPISEHNRLYWYRQTLGQGPEFLTYFQNEAQLEKSRLLSDRFSAERPKGSFSTLEIQRTEQGDSAMYLCASRRPGELGANVLTFGAGSRLTVL.

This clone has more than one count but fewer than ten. CDR3 nucleotides: TGTGCCAGCAGCCTTTTTCTGGGGGCCACCTACGAGCAGTACTTC. Translation: CASSLFLGATYEQYF. The chain uses TRBV7-8 and TRBJ2-7; D perhaps matches TRBD1 (6 bases). V shed 5 bases and J shed 2 bases, with 16 bases lying between them. The germline CDR1 and CDR2 sequences are SGHVS and FQNEAQ. This CDR3 spans 15 amino acids.

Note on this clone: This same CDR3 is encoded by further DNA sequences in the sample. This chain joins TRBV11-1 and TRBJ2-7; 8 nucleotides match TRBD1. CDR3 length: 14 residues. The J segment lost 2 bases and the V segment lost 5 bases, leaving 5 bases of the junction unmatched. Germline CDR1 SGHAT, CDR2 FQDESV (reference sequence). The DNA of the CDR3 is TGTGCCAGCAGCCCGACAGGGGTTCCCTACGAGCAGTACTTC. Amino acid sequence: CASSPTGVPYEQYF.

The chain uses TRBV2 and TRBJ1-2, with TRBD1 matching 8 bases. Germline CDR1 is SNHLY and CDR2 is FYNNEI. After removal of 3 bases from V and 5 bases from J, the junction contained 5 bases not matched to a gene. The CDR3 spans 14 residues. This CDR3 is CASSEDRAGYGYTF. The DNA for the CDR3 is TGTGCCAGCAGTGAGGACAGGGCCGGGTATGGCTACACCTTC.

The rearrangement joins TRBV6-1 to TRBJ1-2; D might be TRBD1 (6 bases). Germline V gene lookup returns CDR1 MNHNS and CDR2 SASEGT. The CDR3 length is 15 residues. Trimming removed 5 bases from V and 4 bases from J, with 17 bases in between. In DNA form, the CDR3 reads TGTGCCAGCAGTTCAACCAGGGGAATGGTCTATGGCTACACCTTC. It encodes CASSSTRGMVYGYTF.

The CDR3 loop reads CASSVAYNVVYEQYF. The CDR3 region has the DNA TGTGCCAGCAGCGTAGCCTACAACGTTGTCTACGAGCAGTACTTC. The chain recombines TRBV9 with TRBJ2-7; no definite D call. The CDR3 has 15 residues. V was clipped by 0 bases and J by 3 bases, with 13 bases between them. Germline CDR1 is SGDLS and CDR2 is YYNGEE.

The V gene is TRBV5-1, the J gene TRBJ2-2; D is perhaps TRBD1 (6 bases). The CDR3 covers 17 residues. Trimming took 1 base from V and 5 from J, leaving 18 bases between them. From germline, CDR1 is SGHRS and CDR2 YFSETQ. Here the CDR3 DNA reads TGCGCCAGCAGCTTGAGGGCAGGGGCGAAAGGGACCGGGGAGCTGTTTTTT. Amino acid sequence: CASSLRAGAKGTGELFF.

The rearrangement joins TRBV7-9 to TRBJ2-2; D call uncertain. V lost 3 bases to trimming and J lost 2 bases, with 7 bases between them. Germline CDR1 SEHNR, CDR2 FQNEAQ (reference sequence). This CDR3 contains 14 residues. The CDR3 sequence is CASSFPSNTGELFF. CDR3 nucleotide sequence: TGTGCCAGCAGCTTTCCATCCAACACCGGGGAGCTGTTTTTT.

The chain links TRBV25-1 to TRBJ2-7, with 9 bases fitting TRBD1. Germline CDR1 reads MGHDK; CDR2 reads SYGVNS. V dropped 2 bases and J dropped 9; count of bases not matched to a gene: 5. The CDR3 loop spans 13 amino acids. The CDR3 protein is CASSERPGQGQYF. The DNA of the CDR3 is TGTGCCAGCAGTGAACGTCCGGGACAGGGGCAGTACTTC.

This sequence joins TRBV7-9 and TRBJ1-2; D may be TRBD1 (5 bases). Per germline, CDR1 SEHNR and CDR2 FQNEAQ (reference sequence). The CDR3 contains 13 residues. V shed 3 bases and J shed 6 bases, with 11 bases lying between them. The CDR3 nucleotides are TGTGCCAGCAGCTTGACGGGGGGGGATGGCTACACCTTC. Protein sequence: CASSLTGGDGYTF.